These 7 T cell receptor beta chains came from one sample sequenced in a study of shared clonotypes between healthy human individuals. Assay used: immunoSEQ multiplex PCR; TCRdb lists only in-frame clones, some missing. The sample holds approximately 2,200,000 clones, around 93% seen once. Naive CD8 cells comprised CD45RO-negative, CCR7-positively selected cells, excluding terminally differentiated effector memory CD45RA+ cells. Sequenced input: naive CD8+ T cells from PBMCs. The receptors stem from a man younger than 35 in good health. Some clones in this sample may be carry-over from other donors' samples.

V and J are TRBV7-6 and TRBJ2-1; 10 nucleotides agree with TRBD1. Germline lookup yields CDR1 SGHVS and CDR2 FNYEAQ. V lost 5 bases, J lost 0 bases, and 4 bases stayed unmatched. The length of the CDR3 is 16 residues. CDR3 in amino acids: CASSLGQGFSYNEQFF. In DNA, the CDR3 is TGTGCCAGCAGCCTGGGACAGGGGTTCTCCTACAATGAGCAGTTCTTC.

This chain links TRBV9 with TRBJ2-1; D possibly corresponds to TRBD2 (6 bases). Between the trimmed V and J ends, which lost 0 bases and 5 bases, there was a span of 12 bases. Germline V gene lookup returns CDR1 SGDLS and CDR2 YYNGEE. This CDR3 spans 15 amino acids. CDR3 coding DNA: TGTGCCAGCAGCGTAGTCGGAGGGACCAACAATGAGCAGTTCTTC. Encoded protein: CASSVVGGTNNEQFF.

This sequence joins TRBV10-1 and TRBJ1-2; D is ambiguous. There are 16 residues in the CDR3. The V gene's germline CDR1 is WNHNN and CDR2 SYGVQD (reference sequence). V lost 0 bases, J lost 8 bases, and 19 bases lay in between. This CDR3 reads CASSESGDTAQRGYTF. In DNA, the CDR3 is TGCGCCAGCAGTGAGTCGGGAGACACTGCTCAAAGGGGCTACACCTTC.

This chain connects TRBV11-3 to TRBJ2-2; 10 nucleotides align to TRBD2. There are 17 residues in the CDR3. The germline V gene has CDR1 SGHNT and CDR2 YENEEA. V was pared by 1 base and J by 6 bases, with 8 bases of the junction left unmatched. CDR3 sequence: CASSLVSSGSISGELFF. Written as DNA, the CDR3 is TGTGCCAGCAGCTTAGTGTCTAGCGGGAGTATTTCCGGGGAGCTGTTTTTT. Complete variable domain (other parts from reference TRBV11-3 and TRBJ2-2): EAGVVQSPRYKIIEKKQPVAFWCNPISGHNTLYWYLQNLGQGPELLIRYENEEAVDDSQLPKDRFSAERLKGVDSTLKIQPAELGDSAVYLCASSLVSSGSISGELFFGEGSRLTVL.

This chain joins TRBV19 and TRBJ2-7, with 14 nucleotides matching TRBD2. Germline V CDR1 and CDR2: LNHDA, SQIVND (reference sequence). Trimming at V came to 5 bases and at J to 12 bases, leaving 18 bases not matched to a gene. The CDR3 totals 17 residues. The CDR3 loop reads CASSVSPVRGLAGAPYF. DNA of the CDR3: TGTGCCAGTAGTGTCTCCCCCGTCCGGGGACTAGCGGGGGCGCCGTACTTC.

This chain joins TRBV27 and TRBJ2-1; 8 bases agree with TRBD2. Germline assignment: CDR1 MNHEY and CDR2 SMNVEV (reference sequence). Trimming took 5 bases from V and 2 from J; bases not matched to a gene: 8. This CDR3 region has 16 residues. The CDR3 spells CASSTILAVAYNEQFF. DNA for the CDR3: TGTGCCAGCAGTACCATACTAGCGGTCGCCTACAATGAGCAGTTCTTC.

The chain couples TRBV7-3 to TRBJ2-1; 10 bases are a match to TRBD2. This CDR3 spans 14 amino acids. Trimming at V came to 5 bases and at J to 5 bases, leaving 3 bases not matched to a gene. The germline V gene has CDR1 SGHTA and CDR2 FQGTGA. CDR3 DNA: TGTGCCAGCAGCAACGGACTAGCGGACAATGAGCAGTTCTTC. Amino acid sequence: CASSNGLADNEQFF. Supplemented by reference TRBV7-3 and TRBJ2-1, the full variable domain reads GAGVSQTPSNKVTEKGKYVELRCDPISGHTALYWYRQSLGQGPEFLIYFQGTGAADDSGLPNDRFFAVRPEGSVSTLKIQRTERGDSAVYLCASSNGLADNEQFFGPGTRLTVL.